The source of this TCR beta chain is a study of cytomegalovirus exposure and HLA in healthy donors. Overall study: Across 350 to 500 genotyped donors, 81% landed in the Caucasian-associated ancestry cluster. Overall study results and limits: There were reportedly fewer N-insertions in an Asian-associated ancestry cluster than the roughly 670-donor mean, in a later analysis. Follow-up analysis seemed to connect common viral pathogens with several of the most significant clusters identified.

Germline CDR1 and CDR2: MNHEY and SMNVEV (reference sequence). V lost 4 bases to trimming and J lost 5 bases; unmatched junction nucleotides: 3. The CDR3 loop spans 14 amino acids. The PCR made use of 60 Vbeta and 13 Jbeta primers. Measured with immunoSEQ multiplex PCR; TCRdb has only the in-frame clones, and not every one. The table shows 110,000 or so clones, with 81% occurring only once. A word on this clone: The antigen remains undetermined.

The source of this sequence is a woman aged 40-49 years in good health and CMV-seronegative. V usage is TRBV27 and J usage is TRBJ2-5; 11 nucleotides agree with TRBD1. The material sequenced was PBMCs. CDR3 coding DNA: TGTGCCAGCAGTTGGACAGGGGGCCAGGAGACCCAGTACTTC. Translating gives CASSWTGGQETQYF.